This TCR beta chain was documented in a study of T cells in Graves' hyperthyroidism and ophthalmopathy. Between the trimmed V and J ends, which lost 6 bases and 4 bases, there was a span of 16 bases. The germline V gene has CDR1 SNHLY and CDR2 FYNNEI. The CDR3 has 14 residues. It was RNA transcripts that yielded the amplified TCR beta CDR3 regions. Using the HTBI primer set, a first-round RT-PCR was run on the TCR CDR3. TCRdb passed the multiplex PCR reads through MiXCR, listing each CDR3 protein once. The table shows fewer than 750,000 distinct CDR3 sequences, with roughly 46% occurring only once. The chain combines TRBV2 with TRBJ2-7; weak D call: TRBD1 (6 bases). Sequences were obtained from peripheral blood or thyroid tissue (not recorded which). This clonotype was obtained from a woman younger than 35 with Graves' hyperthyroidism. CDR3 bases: TGTGCCAGCAGCGCAGGGGTATGGACTTACGAGCAGTACTTC. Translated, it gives CASSAGVWTYEQYF. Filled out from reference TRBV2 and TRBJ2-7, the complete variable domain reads EPEVTQTPSHQVTQMGQEVILRCVPISNHLYFYWYRQILGQKVEFLVSFYNNEISEKSEIFDDQFSVERPDGSNFTLKIRSTKLEDSAMYFCASSAGVWTYEQYFGPGTRLTVT.